This entry describes one T cell receptor beta chain. Its target is unknown. This sample stems from a study of chemoradiotherapy in HPV16-positive cancers. Per germline, CDR1 MGHRA and CDR2 YSYEKL. CDR3 length: 15 residues. Trimming stripped 0 bases from V and 0 bases from J, with 8 bases between. Sequencing used immunoSEQ multiplex PCR; TCRdb keeps in-frame clones, though not all of them. Of approximately 30,000 clones in the sample, around 88% are singletons; the top ten hold 4.5% to 5.5%. Study-level points and caveats: HPV-specific T cells were functionally defined from only a couple of HPV16-positive patients.

V is TRBV4-1 and J is TRBJ1-2; D is uncertain. The TCR originated in a human donor with HPV-associated anogenital cancer. The sequences come from blood, collected from a patient who underwent chemoradiotherapy. CDR3: CASSQDLSPNYGYTF. As DNA, the CDR3 is TGCGCCAGCAGCCAAGATTTATCCCCTAACTATGGCTACACCTTC.